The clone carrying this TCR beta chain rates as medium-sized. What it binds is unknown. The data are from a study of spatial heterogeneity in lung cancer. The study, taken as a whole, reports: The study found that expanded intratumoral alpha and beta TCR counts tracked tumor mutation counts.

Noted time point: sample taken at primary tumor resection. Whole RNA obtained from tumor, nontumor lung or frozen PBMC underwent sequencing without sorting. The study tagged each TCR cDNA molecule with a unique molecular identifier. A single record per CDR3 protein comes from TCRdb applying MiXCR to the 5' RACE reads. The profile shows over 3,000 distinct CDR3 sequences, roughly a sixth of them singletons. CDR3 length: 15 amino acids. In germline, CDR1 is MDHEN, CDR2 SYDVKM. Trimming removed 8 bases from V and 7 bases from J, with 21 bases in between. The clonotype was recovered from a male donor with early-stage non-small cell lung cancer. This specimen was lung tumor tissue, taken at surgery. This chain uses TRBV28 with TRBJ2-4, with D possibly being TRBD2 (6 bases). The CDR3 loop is CASVGGGLDYNIQYF. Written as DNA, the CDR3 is TGTGCCAGCGTGGGGGGAGGACTCGACTACAACATTCAGTACTTC. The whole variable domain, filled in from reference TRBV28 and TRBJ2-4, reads DVKVTQSSRYLVKRTGEKVFLECVQDMDHENMFWYRQDPGLGLRLIYFSYDVKMKEKGDIPEGYSVSREKKERFSLILESASTNQTSMYLCASVGGGLDYNIQYFGAGTRLSVL.